These 3 T cell receptor beta chains were all obtained from the same sample, sequenced in a study of cytomegalovirus exposure and HLA in healthy donors. The study ran its PCR with 60 Vbeta and 13 Jbeta primers. The assay was immunoSEQ multiplex PCR, and TCRdb's table has in-frame clones only and misses some. The sample lists under 200,000 clones; around 76% were seen once. Sequenced sample: PBMCs. These receptors were taken from a man younger than 45 in good health and CMV-seronegative.

This rearrangement joins TRBV27 to TRBJ2-7, with TRBD2 as a possible D gene (6 bases). CDR3 length: 13 amino acids. Germline loops: CDR1 MNHEY, CDR2 SMNVEV (reference sequence). The V end lost 8 bases, the J end lost 3 bases, and 14 bases lay between the germline ends. This CDR3 reads CASRELAHYEQYF. The CDR3 coding sequence is TGTGCCAGCCGAGAACTAGCCCACTACGAGCAGTACTTC.

This chain joins TRBV4-2 and TRBJ2-4, with D possibly TRBD2 on 5 matching bases. The germline CDR1 and CDR2 sequences are LGHNA and YNFKEQ. V was clipped by 0 bases and J by 9 bases, with 15 bases between them. This CDR3 region has 15 residues. The CDR3 DNA is TGTGCCAGCAGCCAAGATGTAGGCGGACGGGGCATTCAGTACTTC. Protein: CASSQDVGGRGIQYF.

The CDR3 DNA is TGTGCCAGCAGCTTAACGGCTCGCTCACCCCTCCACTTT. Protein product: CASSLTARSPLHF. V and J are TRBV7-3 and TRBJ1-6; D uncertain. The germline V and J ends were trimmed by 0 bases and 10 bases, with 7 bases remaining between them. The CDR3 is 13 residues long. Germline loops: CDR1 SGHTA, CDR2 FQGTGA.